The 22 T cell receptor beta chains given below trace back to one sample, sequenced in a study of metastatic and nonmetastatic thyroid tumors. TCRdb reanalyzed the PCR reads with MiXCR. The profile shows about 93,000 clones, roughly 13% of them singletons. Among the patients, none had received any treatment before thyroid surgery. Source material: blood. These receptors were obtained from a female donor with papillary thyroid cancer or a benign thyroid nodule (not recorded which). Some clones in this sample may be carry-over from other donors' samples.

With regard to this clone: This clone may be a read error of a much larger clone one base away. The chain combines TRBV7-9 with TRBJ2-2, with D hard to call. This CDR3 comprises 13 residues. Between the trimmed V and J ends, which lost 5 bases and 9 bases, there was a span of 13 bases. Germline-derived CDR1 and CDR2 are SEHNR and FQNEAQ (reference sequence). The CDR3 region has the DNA TGTGCCAGCAGCGATGGGGTGTTCAGGGAGCTGTTTTTT. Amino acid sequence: CASSDGVFRELFF.

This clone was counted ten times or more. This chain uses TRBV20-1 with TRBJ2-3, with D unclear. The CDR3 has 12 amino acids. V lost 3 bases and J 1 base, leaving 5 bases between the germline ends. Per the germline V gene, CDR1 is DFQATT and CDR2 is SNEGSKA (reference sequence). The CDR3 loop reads CSASQGTDTQYF. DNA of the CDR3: TGCAGTGCTAGTCAGGGCACAGATACGCAGTATTTT.

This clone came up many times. The chain's CDR3 is CASSQDLGWAWGYTF. Written as DNA, the CDR3 is TGCGCCAGCAGCCAAGATTTGGGCTGGGCATGGGGCTACACCTTC. The V gene is TRBV4-1, the J gene TRBJ1-2; D is ambiguous. This CDR3 spans 15 amino acids. Germline CDR1 reads MGHRA; CDR2 reads YSYEKL. The germline V and J ends were trimmed by 0 bases and 8 bases, with 16 bases remaining between them.

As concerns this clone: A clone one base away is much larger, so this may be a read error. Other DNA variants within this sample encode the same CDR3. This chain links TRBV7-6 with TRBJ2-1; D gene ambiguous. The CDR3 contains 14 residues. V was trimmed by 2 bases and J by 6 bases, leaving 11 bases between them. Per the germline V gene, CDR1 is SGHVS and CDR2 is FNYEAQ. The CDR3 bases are TGTGCCAGCAGCTTACAGCGTTCTGTCAATGAGCAGTTCTTC. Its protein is CASSLQRSVNEQFF.

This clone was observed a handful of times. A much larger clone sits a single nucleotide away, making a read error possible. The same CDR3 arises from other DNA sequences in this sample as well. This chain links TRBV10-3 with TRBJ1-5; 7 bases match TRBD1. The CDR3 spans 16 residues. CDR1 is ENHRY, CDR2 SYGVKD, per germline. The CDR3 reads CATGTGQRGSNQPQHF. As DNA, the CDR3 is TGTGCAACTGGTACGGGACAGCGGGGGAGCAATCAGCCCCAGCATTTT.

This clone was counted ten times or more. CDR3 nucleotides: TGTGCCAGCAGCTCTCAGGGGCGCATCTCCTACGAGCAGTACTTC. It is translated as CASSSQGRISYEQYF. The gene calls are TRBV7-2 and TRBJ2-7; a weak D match, TRBD1 (6 bases). The germline V gene encodes CDR1 SGHTA and CDR2 FQGNSA. Trimming stripped 4 bases from V and 0 bases from J, with 13 bases between. The CDR3 runs to 15 residues.

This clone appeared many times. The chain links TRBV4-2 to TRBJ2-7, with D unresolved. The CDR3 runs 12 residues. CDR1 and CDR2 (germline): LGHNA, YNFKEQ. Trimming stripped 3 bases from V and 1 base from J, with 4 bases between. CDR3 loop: CASSQGSYEQYF. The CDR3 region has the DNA TGTGCCAGCAGCCAGGGTTCCTACGAGCAGTACTTC.

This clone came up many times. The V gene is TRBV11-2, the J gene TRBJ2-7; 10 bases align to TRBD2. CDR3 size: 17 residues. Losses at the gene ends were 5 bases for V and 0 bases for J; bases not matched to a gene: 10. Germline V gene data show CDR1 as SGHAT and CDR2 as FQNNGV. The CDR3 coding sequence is TGTGCCAGCAGCACCGTCGGGACTAGCGCAATCTCCTACGAGCAGTACTTC. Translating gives CASSTVGTSAISYEQYF.

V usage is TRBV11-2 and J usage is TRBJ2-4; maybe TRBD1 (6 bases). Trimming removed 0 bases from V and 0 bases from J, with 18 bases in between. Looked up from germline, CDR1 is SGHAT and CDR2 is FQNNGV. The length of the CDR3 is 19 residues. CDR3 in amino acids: CASSLDIVQGPLAKNIQYF. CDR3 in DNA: TGTGCCAGCAGCTTAGATATCGTACAGGGACCCCTAGCCAAAAACATTCAGTACTTC.

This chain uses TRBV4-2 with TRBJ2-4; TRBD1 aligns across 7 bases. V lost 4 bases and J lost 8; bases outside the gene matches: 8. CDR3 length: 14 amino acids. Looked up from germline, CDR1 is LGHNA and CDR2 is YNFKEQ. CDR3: CASSPSRGKDIQYF. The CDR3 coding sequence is TGTGCCAGCAGCCCCTCCAGGGGGAAAGACATTCAGTACTTC.

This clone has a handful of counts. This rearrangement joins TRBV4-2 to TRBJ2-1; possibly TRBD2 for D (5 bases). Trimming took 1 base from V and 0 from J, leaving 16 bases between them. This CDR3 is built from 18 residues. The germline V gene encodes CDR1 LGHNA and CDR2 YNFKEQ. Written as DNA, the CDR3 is TGTGCCAGCAGCCAAGCTTTTCGGGGTAAGAGCTCCTACAATGAGCAGTTCTTC. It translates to CASSQAFRGKSSYNEQFF.

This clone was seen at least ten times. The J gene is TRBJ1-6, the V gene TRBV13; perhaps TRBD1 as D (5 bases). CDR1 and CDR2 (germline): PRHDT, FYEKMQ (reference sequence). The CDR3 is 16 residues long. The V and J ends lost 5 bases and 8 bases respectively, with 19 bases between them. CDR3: CASSVHTGSRYSPLHF. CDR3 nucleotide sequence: TGTGCCAGCAGCGTACACACAGGAAGCCGTTATTCACCCCTCCACTTT.

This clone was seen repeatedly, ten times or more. CDR3 protein: CASRTSGRATDTQYF. In DNA, the CDR3 is TGTGCCAGCAGGACTAGCGGGAGGGCGACAGATACGCAGTATTTT. This chain joins TRBV6-4 and TRBJ2-3; 14 nucleotides match TRBD2. V lost 6 bases, J lost 3 bases, and 2 bases stayed unmatched. The CDR3 is made up of 15 amino acids. Germline V gene sequence: CDR1 MRHNA, CDR2 SNTAGT.

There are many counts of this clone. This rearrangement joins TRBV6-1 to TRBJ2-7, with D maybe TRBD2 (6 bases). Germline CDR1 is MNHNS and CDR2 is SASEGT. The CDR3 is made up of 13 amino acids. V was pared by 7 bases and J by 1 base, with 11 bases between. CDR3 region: CASKPGRSYEQYF. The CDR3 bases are TGTGCCAGCAAGCCCGGGAGATCCTACGAGCAGTACTTC.

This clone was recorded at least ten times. The chain's CDR3 is CASSPGTYEQYF. The DNA for the CDR3 is TGTGCCAGCAGCCCCGGGACCTACGAGCAGTACTTC. V and J are TRBV6-1 and TRBJ2-7; D is possibly TRBD2 (5 bases). Trimming left V 6 bases short and J 2 bases short, with 8 bases between. CDR1 is MNHNS, CDR2 SASEGT, per germline. The CDR3 runs to 12 residues.

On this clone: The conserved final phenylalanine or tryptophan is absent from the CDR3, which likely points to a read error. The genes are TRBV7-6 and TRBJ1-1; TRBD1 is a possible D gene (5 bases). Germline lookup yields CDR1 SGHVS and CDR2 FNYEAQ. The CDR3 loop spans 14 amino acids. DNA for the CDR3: TGTGCCAGCGGCTTAGCAGGTGGGGGAACTGAAGCTTTCCTT. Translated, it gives CASGLAGGGTEAFL.

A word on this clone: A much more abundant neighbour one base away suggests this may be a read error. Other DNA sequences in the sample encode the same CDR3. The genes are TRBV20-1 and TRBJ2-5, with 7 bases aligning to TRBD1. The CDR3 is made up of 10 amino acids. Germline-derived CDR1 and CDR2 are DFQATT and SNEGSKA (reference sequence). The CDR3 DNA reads TGCAGTACAGGGGAAGAGACCCAATACTTC. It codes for CSTGEETQYF.

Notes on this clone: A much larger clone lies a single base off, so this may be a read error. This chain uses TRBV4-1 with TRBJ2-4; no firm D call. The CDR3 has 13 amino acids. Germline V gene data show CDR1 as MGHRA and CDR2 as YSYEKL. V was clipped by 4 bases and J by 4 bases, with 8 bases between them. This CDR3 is CASSPAQKNIQYF. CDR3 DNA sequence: TGCGCCAGCAGCCCTGCCCAAAAAAACATTCAGTACTTC.

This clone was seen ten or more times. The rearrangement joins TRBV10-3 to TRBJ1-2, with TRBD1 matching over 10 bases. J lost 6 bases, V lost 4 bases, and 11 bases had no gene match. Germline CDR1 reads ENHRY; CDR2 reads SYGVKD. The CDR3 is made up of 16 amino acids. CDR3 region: CAISAGPGTGADGYTF. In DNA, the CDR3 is TGTGCCATCAGTGCCGGGCCCGGGACAGGGGCGGATGGCTACACCTTC.

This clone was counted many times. The CDR3 protein is CATSPGRRYEQYF. In DNA form, the CDR3 reads TGTGCCACCAGCCCGGGACGGCGCTACGAGCAGTACTTC. The chain links TRBV15 to TRBJ2-7; D could derive from TRBD1 or TRBD2 (5 bases each). The ends were cut back, 5 bases at V and 3 bases at J, with 11 bases in the middle. Germline CDR1 reads LNHNV; CDR2 reads YYDKDF (reference sequence). The CDR3 has 13 amino acids. The full variable domain, rest sourced from reference TRBV15 and TRBJ2-7, is DAMVIQNPRYQVTQFGKPVTLSCSQTLNHNVMYWYQQKSSQAPKLLFHYYDKDFNNEADTPDNFQSRRPNTSFCFLDIRSPGLGDTAMYLCATSPGRRYEQYFGPGTRLTVT.

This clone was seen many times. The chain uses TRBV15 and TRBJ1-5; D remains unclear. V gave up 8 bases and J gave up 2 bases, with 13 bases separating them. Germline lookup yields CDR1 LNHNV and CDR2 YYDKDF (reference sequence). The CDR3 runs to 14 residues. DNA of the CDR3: TGTGCCACCTCTGGGGTAATGGGCAATCAGCCCCAGCATTTT. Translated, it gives CATSGVMGNQPQHF.

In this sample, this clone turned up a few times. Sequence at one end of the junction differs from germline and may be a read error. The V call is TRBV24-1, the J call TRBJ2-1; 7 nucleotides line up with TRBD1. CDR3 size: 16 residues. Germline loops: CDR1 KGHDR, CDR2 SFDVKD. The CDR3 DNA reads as TGTGCCACCAGTGGCACGACAGGGTGTTTTTCCGATGATCAGTTCTTC. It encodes CATSGTTGCFSDDQFF.